This T cell receptor (beta chain) was sequenced in a study of graft-versus-host responses after intestinal transplantation. Overall study context: Recipients were given multivisceral, liver-intestinal, or isolated intestinal transplants. Every recipient underwent anti-thymocyte globulin induction, then tacrolimus and steroids for two to three years.

Profiling relied on immunoSEQ multiplex PCR, and the TCRdb table lists in-frame clones only, not all of them. The table shows about 10,000 clones, with about 91% occurring only once. Germline V gene sequence: CDR1 MGHDK, CDR2 SYGVNS. V was clipped by 7 bases and J by 5 bases, with 5 bases between them. The CDR3 is made up of 11 amino acids. This sequence was found in a human patient who received an intestinal transplant, so some T cells may come from the graft donor. The sequenced sample was PBMCs, obtained around nine weeks after transplant. The V call is TRBV25-1, the J call TRBJ2-2; D is uncertain. CDR3 residues: CASTLTGELFF. In DNA form, the CDR3 reads TGTGCCAGCACCTTAACCGGGGAGCTGTTTTTT.